These 16 T cell receptor beta chains came from one sample sequenced in a study of T cells in tumors after PD-1 blockade (dated by TCRdb to between 2018 and 2021). Explained via the paper, the time point label denotes: before anti-PD-1 therapy. The library came from the immunoSEQ multiplex PCR assay. Not all clones reach the TCRdb copy of this immuneACCESS table, which keeps in-frame sequences only. Checked studies attribute under half of the gap to unresolved V genes and leave the rest unexplained. The sample table holds about 4,900 clones, of which around 70% were seen once. Together, the top ten hold under 40% of the sample. The starting material was tumor tissue, obtained before anti-PD-1 treatment. The receptors were gathered from a human donor with cutaneous squamous cell carcinoma.

This clone came up a few times. This chain uses TRBV2 with TRBJ2-1; 10 nucleotides agree with TRBD2. Losses at the gene ends were 5 bases for V and 4 bases for J; bases not matched to a gene: 2. Per germline, CDR1 SNHLY and CDR2 FYNNEI. The CDR3 length is 14 residues. Here the CDR3 reads CASSMTSGYNEQFF. The CDR3 DNA is TGTGCCAGCAGTATGACTAGCGGGTACAATGAGCAGTTCTTC.

This chain uses TRBV9 with TRBJ2-1; 7 bases align to TRBD1. Germline values: CDR1 SGDLS, CDR2 YYNGEE. The ends lost 5 bases at V and 9 bases at J; junction bases unmatched: 8. The CDR3 covers 13 residues. The CDR3 here is CASSYQGGSEQFF. The CDR3 nucleotides are TGTGCCAGCAGTTATCAAGGGGGCTCTGAGCAGTTCTTC.

The gene calls are TRBV28 and TRBJ1-2; D perhaps matches TRBD1 (6 bases). Trimming stripped 1 base from V and 6 bases from J, with 12 bases between. The CDR3 extends over 14 amino acids. Germline CDR1 and CDR2: MDHEN and SYDVKM. CDR3 DNA: TGTGCCAGCAGTTTATCGGGGGGCAGGGATGGCTACACCTTC. Amino acids: CASSLSGGRDGYTF.

This chain joins TRBV9 and TRBJ1-4; weak D call: TRBD1 (5 bases). V lost 4 bases and J 3 bases, leaving 13 bases between the germline ends. The CDR3 sequence is 15 residues long. The V gene's germline CDR1 is SGDLS and CDR2 YYNGEE. The CDR3: CASSPRGIANEKLFF. The CDR3 DNA reads TGTGCCAGCAGCCCCCGGGGGATCGCTAATGAAAAACTGTTTTTT.

The chain links TRBV6-1 to TRBJ1-5; D remains ambiguous. Germline V gives CDR1 MNHNS, CDR2 SASEGT. The germline V and J ends were trimmed by 1 base and 11 bases, with 12 bases remaining between them. This CDR3 comprises 13 residues. CDR3 protein: CASSEDGSRTQHF. The CDR3, as DNA: TGTGCCAGCAGTGAAGACGGTAGCCGGACCCAGCATTTT.

CDR3 sequence reads: CASSQGGVGANSPLHF. The CDR3 DNA reads TGTGCCAGCAGCCAAGGGGGGGTAGGGGCTAATTCACCCCTCCACTTT. This rearrangement joins TRBV3-1 (or the pseudogene TRBV3-2) to TRBJ1-6; possible D gene TRBD1, 5 bases. Trimming took off 1 base at V and 6 bases at J, with 13 bases between the two ends. Germline values: CDR1 LGHDT, CDR2 YNNKEL (reference sequence). The CDR3 consists of 16 residues.

The gene calls are TRBV10-3 and TRBJ1-4, with TRBD1 identical over 8 bases. Germline CDR1 is ENHRY and CDR2 is SYGVKD. This CDR3 has 15 amino acids. J lost 3 bases, V lost 5 bases, and 5 bases had no gene match. The CDR3 region has the DNA TGTGCCATCAGTACCGACAGGGGTGCTAATGAAAAACTGTTTTTT. Translating it yields CAISTDRGANEKLFF.

V and J are TRBV6-5 and TRBJ2-7; 9 bases fit TRBD2. The ends lost 0 bases at V and 1 base at J; junction bases unmatched: 1. This CDR3 spans 15 amino acids. CDR1 and CDR2 (germline): MNHEY, SVGAGI. The DNA for the CDR3 is TGTGCCAGCAGTTACTCGCGGGGGGGTTCCTACGAGCAGTACTTC. Translation gives CASSYSRGGSYEQYF.

In this sample, this clone turned up a few times. Distinct nucleotide sequences in the sample also encode this CDR3. The chain uses TRBV7-9 and TRBJ2-7; D is perhaps TRBD1 or TRBD2 (5 bases each). The CDR3 runs to 13 residues. Germline assignment: CDR1 SEHNR and CDR2 FQNEAQ (reference sequence). The V gene lost 6 bases and the J gene lost 4 bases, with 13 bases spanning the gap. The CDR3 protein is CASSPTEGYEQYF. In DNA form, the CDR3 reads TGTGCCAGCAGTCCCACCGAGGGGTACGAGCAGTACTTC. The whole variable domain, remainder taken from reference TRBV7-9 and TRBJ2-7, is DTGVSQNPRHKITKRGQNVTFRCDPISEHNRLYWYRQTLGQGPEFLTYFQNEAQLEKSRLLSDRFSAERPKGSFSTLEIQRTEQGDSAMYLCASSPTEGYEQYFGPGTRLTVT.

The CDR3 DNA follows: TGCGCCAGCAGCCATATTCGGGGGTTCGGTTACGAGCAGTACTTC. It encodes CASSHIRGFGYEQYF. The gene calls are TRBV5-1 and TRBJ2-7, with D perhaps TRBD2 (6 bases). Germline values: CDR1 SGHRS, CDR2 YFSETQ. The CDR3 is 15 amino acids. The germline V and J ends were trimmed by 4 bases and 4 bases, with 18 bases remaining between them. The whole variable domain, remainder taken from reference TRBV5-1 and TRBJ2-7, is KAGVTQTPRYLIKTRGQQVTLSCSPISGHRSVSWYQQTPGQGLQFLFEYFSETQRNKGNFPGRFSGRQFSNSRSEMNVSTLELGDSALYLCASSHIRGFGYEQYFGPGTRLTVT.

The chain has TRBV28 and TRBJ2-7, with D possibly matching TRBD1 (5 bases). The CDR3 runs 13 residues. Trimming removed 4 bases from V and 3 bases from J, with 10 bases in between. CDR1 is MDHEN, CDR2 SYDVKM, per germline. This chain's CDR3 is CASSSIDSYEQYF. CDR3 in DNA: TGTGCCAGCAGTTCAATAGACAGCTACGAGCAGTACTTC.

This clone showed up just a few times. The chain carries TRBV28 and TRBJ1-5; D is uncertain. The germline V gene has CDR1 MDHEN and CDR2 SYDVKM. This CDR3 is 12 amino acids long. The ends were cut back, 3 bases at V and 4 bases at J, with 4 bases in the middle. The CDR3 nucleotides are TGTGCCAGCAGTTTTGGAAATCAGCCCCAGCATTTT. Amino acids: CASSFGNQPQHF.

The V call is TRBV5-6, the J call TRBJ2-7; D might be TRBD1 (6 bases). The CDR3 spans 15 residues. With 4 bases removed from V and 1 base from J, the gap between germline ends came to 15 bases. The germline V gene encodes CDR1 SGHDT and CDR2 YYEEEE. For the CDR3, the DNA is TGTGCCAGCAGCAAGGCCGGGACATTATCCTACGAGCAGTACTTC. Encoded protein: CASSKAGTLSYEQYF.

The V gene is TRBV30, the J gene TRBJ2-5, with 10 bases lining up with TRBD1. In germline, CDR1 is GTSNPN, CDR2 SVGIG (reference sequence). Trimming at V came to 0 bases and at J to 7 bases, leaving 2 bases not matched to a gene. The CDR3 length is 13 residues. In DNA, the CDR3 is TGTGCCTGGAGTGTAAGGACAGGGGGGACCCAGTACTTC. As protein: CAWSVRTGGTQYF.

The V gene is TRBV6-1, the J gene TRBJ2-7, with TRBD2 identical over 8 bases. The V and J ends lost 0 bases and 4 bases, in that order; junction bases with no gene match: 8. The CDR3 runs to 16 residues. Germline V gene lookup returns CDR1 MNHNS and CDR2 SASEGT. The CDR3 sequence: CASSEAGVAGIYEQYF. CDR3 coding DNA: TGTGCCAGCAGTGAAGCGGGGGTAGCGGGGATTTACGAGCAGTACTTC.

The chain recombines TRBV2 with TRBJ2-6, with 7 nucleotides matching TRBD1. The CDR3 totals 17 residues. V was pared by 8 bases and J by 1 base, with 11 bases of the junction left unmatched. Per germline, CDR1 SNHLY and CDR2 FYNNEI. CDR3 coding DNA: TGTGCCAGCCAAGAATCCCCGACAGGGTCTGGGGCCAACGTCCTGACTTTC. The encoded protein is CASQESPTGSGANVLTF.